Listed below are T cell receptor beta chains from one sample, sequenced in a study of blood T cell repertoires in COVID-19. Assay used: immunoSEQ multiplex PCR; TCRdb lists only in-frame clones, some missing. The table records 100,000 to 130,000 clones, just over 70% of them present only once. Material for sequencing was peripheral blood. These receptors all come from a woman aged 40 to 55 with acute or convalescent COVID-19. Both conserved end residues are part of each CDR3. Each record gives: V gene, clone size, D gene, J gene, CDR3 DNA, CDR3 protein. A D gene is named only where the DNA matches it firmly. A row's size may be missing; if present it is once, few, many or a size class.

V: TRBV27; size: .; D: .; J: TRBJ2-2; DNA: TGTGCCAGCACTACCAGGAGCAACTGGAGGTCCGGGGAGCTGTTTTTT; CDR3: CASTTRSNWRSGELFF
V: TRBV5-5; size: .; D: .; J: TRBJ1-2; DNA: TGTGCCAGCAGGTACGAAACAGGAAATGGCTACACCTTC; CDR3: CASRYETGNGYTF
V: TRBV15; size: few; D: TRBD1; J: TRBJ1-1; DNA: TGTGCCACCAGCAGAGATGGGACAGGGGGCACTGAAGCTTTCTTT; CDR3: CATSRDGTGGTEAFF
V: TRBV6-5; size: .; D: .; J: TRBJ1-6; DNA: TGTGCCAGCAGTTACGGGGGGGGAAATAATTCACCCCTCCACTTT; CDR3: CASSYGGGNNSPLHF
V: TRBV27; size: .; D: TRBD1; J: TRBJ1-1; DNA: TGTGCCAGCAGTCCTCTACCGGGGACAGGGAACACTGAAGCTTTCTTT; CDR3: CASSPLPGTGNTEAFF
V: TRBV5-1; size: .; D: TRBD2; J: TRBJ2-1; DNA: TGCGCCAGCAGCTTGAATGGCGGGGGGGCTAACAATGAGCAGTTCTTC; CDR3: CASSLNGGGANNEQFF
V: TRBV3-1/TRBV3-2; size: .; D: TRBD1; J: TRBJ2-2; DNA: TGTGCCACCTCCTTTGCCGGGACAGGGGCGGGCACCGGGGAGCTGTTTTTT; CDR3: CATSFAGTGAGTGELFF
V: TRBV27; size: .; D: TRBD1; J: TRBJ1-6; DNA: TGTGCCAGCAGTTTAGGACAGGGGGTTATCACCCTCCACTTT; CDR3: CASSLGQGVITLHF
V: TRBV7-2; size: .; D: .; J: TRBJ1-1; DNA: TGTGCCAGCAGCCCCTATAACACTGAAGCTTTCTTT; CDR3: CASSPYNTEAFF
V: TRBV28; size: .; D: TRBD1; J: TRBJ1-2; DNA: TGTGCCAGCAGTACCGTCGGACAGGGGATGGGGGGCGGCTACACCTTC; CDR3: CASSTVGQGMGGGYTF
V: TRBV18; size: .; D: .; J: TRBJ2-7; DNA: TGTGCCAGCTCACGAAACGCAGGGGACGAGCAGTACTTC; CDR3: CASSRNAGDEQYF
V: TRBV5-1; size: few; D: TRBD2; J: TRBJ2-1; DNA: TGCGCCAGCAGCTTCGGTCAGCGGGGGGTGGATGAGCAGTTCTTC; CDR3: CASSFGQRGVDEQFF
V: TRBV15; size: once; D: TRBD2; J: TRBJ2-4; DNA: TGTGCCACCAGCGTCAGCGGGGGTCGGGAAAACATTCAGTACTTC; CDR3: CATSVSGGRENIQYF
V: TRBV2; size: .; D: .; J: TRBJ2-7; DNA: TGTGCCAGCAGTGACGTCGTGCCTAGCTCCTACGAGCAGTACTTC; CDR3: CASSDVVPSSYEQYF
V: TRBV4-2; size: .; D: .; J: TRBJ2-1; DNA: TGTGCCAGCAGAAGAGAGGATGAGCAGTTCTTC; CDR3: CASRREDEQFF
V: TRBV7-2; size: .; D: .; J: TRBJ2-4; DNA: TGTGCCAGCGTACAGTCAGAGGGCTTCAAAAACATTCAGTACTTC; CDR3: CASVQSEGFKNIQYF
V: TRBV14; size: .; D: TRBD2; J: TRBJ2-5; DNA: TGTGCCAGCAGCCCGGGACTAGCGTCAGAGACCCAGTACTTC; CDR3: CASSPGLASETQYF
V: TRBV28; size: .; D: TRBD2; J: TRBJ2-5; DNA: TGTGCCAGCAGTTTCTCCCCCCCTAGACTAGCGGGGGGGTTGGAGACCCAGTACTTC; CDR3: CASSFSPPRLAGGLETQYF
V: TRBV9; size: .; D: .; J: TRBJ1-3; DNA: TGTGCCAGCAGCGTAGCACAAGGAAACACCATATATTTT; CDR3: CASSVAQGNTIYF
V: TRBV19; size: .; D: TRBD1; J: TRBJ1-5; DNA: TGTGCCAGTAGTACGCAGGGGGGCAATCAGCCCCAGCATTTT; CDR3: CASSTQGGNQPQHF
V: TRBV5-1; size: .; D: .; J: TRBJ1-6; DNA: TGCGCCAGCAGCTCAGGGTGGGACAATAATTCACCCCTCCACTTT; CDR3: CASSSGWDNNSPLHF
V: TRBV28; size: .; D: TRBD1; J: TRBJ1-2; DNA: TGTGCCAGCAAGGGGACAGATCTTTATGGCTACACCTTC; CDR3: CASKGTDLYGYTF
V: TRBV5-6; size: .; D: .; J: TRBJ2-5; DNA: TGTGCCAGCAGCACGTGGGCAGAAGAGACCCAGTACTTC; CDR3: CASSTWAEETQYF
V: TRBV4-1; size: few; D: TRBD1; J: TRBJ1-6; DNA: TGCGCCAGCAGCCAGGGGACAGATATTCATTCCCTCCACTTT; CDR3: CASSQGTDIHSLHF
V: TRBV18; size: few; D: TRBD2; J: TRBJ2-7; DNA: TGTGCCAGCTCACCACCGTCGGGGGGGTACCGCGAGCAGTACTTC; CDR3: CASSPPSGGYREQYF
V: TRBV5-1; size: .; D: TRBD1; J: TRBJ1-2; DNA: TGCGCCAGCAGCCCGAGCGACAGGGTGAGCGGCTACACCTTC; CDR3: CASSPSDRVSGYTF
V: TRBV2; size: .; D: .; J: TRBJ2-2; DNA: TGTGCCAGCAGTGCTGAGTATTCGAACACCGGGGAGCTGTTTTTT; CDR3: CASSAEYSNTGELFF
V: TRBV18; size: few; D: TRBD1; J: TRBJ2-7; DNA: TGTGCCAGCTCGCAATCCACAGGGGCCTACGAGCAGTACTTC; CDR3: CASSQSTGAYEQYF
V: TRBV2; size: .; D: TRBD1; J: TRBJ1-4; DNA: TGTGCCAGCAGGGGGACAGGGGGCACAGAAAAACTGTTTTTT; CDR3: CASRGTGGTEKLFF
V: TRBV27; size: .; D: .; J: TRBJ2-3; DNA: TGTGCCAGCAGTCTTATGGGGGCCCCAGGGACAGATACGCAGTATTTT; CDR3: CASSLMGAPGTDTQYF
V: TRBV5-1; size: .; D: .; J: TRBJ2-7; DNA: TGCGCCAGCAGCTTGGGCCAGGGCGGATACGAGCAGTACTTC; CDR3: CASSLGQGGYEQYF
V: TRBV7-9; size: .; D: TRBD1; J: TRBJ1-5; DNA: TGTGCCAGCAGCTTAGTTTCTGGGACAGGGGATTCTCAGCCCCAGCATTTT; CDR3: CASSLVSGTGDSQPQHF
V: TRBV7-6; size: .; D: TRBD2; J: TRBJ2-3; DNA: TGTGCCAGCAGCGAGCCGGAAGGCGGGGGGTACACAGATACGCAGTATTTT; CDR3: CASSEPEGGGYTDTQYF
V: TRBV2; size: .; D: TRBD2; J: TRBJ2-2; DNA: TGTGCCAGCACCGGGGGGGAAACCGGGGAGCTGTTTTTT; CDR3: CASTGGETGELFF
V: TRBV6-6; size: .; D: TRBD1; J: TRBJ1-2; DNA: TGTGCCAGCAGTTACTCGACAGGGCTGCGTGGCTACACCTTC; CDR3: CASSYSTGLRGYTF
V: TRBV11-2; size: .; D: TRBD1; J: TRBJ2-7; DNA: TGTGCCAGCAGTCCAGACAGGGTCTCCTACGAGCAGTACTTC; CDR3: CASSPDRVSYEQYF
V: TRBV5-1; size: .; D: TRBD1; J: TRBJ2-7; DNA: TGCGCCAGCAAAACCGGGACAGGGAGATACGAGCAGTACTTC; CDR3: CASKTGTGRYEQYF
V: TRBV6-1; size: .; D: TRBD2; J: TRBJ2-3; DNA: TGTGCCAGCAGTGCGGTAGCGGGGGGGGTTACAGATACGCAGTATTTT; CDR3: CASSAVAGGVTDTQYF
V: TRBV7-2; size: once; D: TRBD2; J: TRBJ2-5; DNA: TGTGCCAGCAGCTACGGACTAGGGAAAGAGACCCAGTACTTC; CDR3: CASSYGLGKETQYF
V: TRBV3-1/TRBV3-2; size: .; D: TRBD2; J: TRBJ2-1; DNA: TGTGCCAGCAGCCCAAGGACTAGCGGGGGCAATGAGCAGTTCTTC; CDR3: CASSPRTSGGNEQFF
V: TRBV6-5; size: once; D: TRBD1; J: TRBJ1-5; DNA: TGTGCCAGCACCGACAGGGGCCTTAACCATCAGCCCCAGCATTTT; CDR3: CASTDRGLNHQPQHF
V: TRBV6-5; size: .; D: .; J: TRBJ2-3; DNA: TGTGCCAGCAGTTACTCGGCTCCCAGCACAGATACGCAGTATTTT; CDR3: CASSYSAPSTDTQYF
V: TRBV7-8; size: .; D: TRBD1; J: TRBJ1-5; DNA: TGTGCCAGCCGGCTTGGACGGACAGGGGATCAGCCCCAGCATTTT; CDR3: CASRLGRTGDQPQHF
V: TRBV19; size: .; D: .; J: TRBJ1-2; DNA: TGTGCCAGTAGTATCCAAGGACAGCGCTCGGCCTATGGCTACACCTTC; CDR3: CASSIQGQRSAYGYTF
V: TRBV2; size: .; D: .; J: TRBJ1-5; DNA: TGTGCCAGCAGTGAAGACGGTAGCAATCAGCCCCAGCATTTT; CDR3: CASSEDGSNQPQHF
V: TRBV27; size: .; D: TRBD2; J: TRBJ2-7; DNA: TGTGCCAGCAGTTTAAAGCCCCCTTTGGGAGGGTTTTACTACGAGCAGTACTTC; CDR3: CASSLKPPLGGFYYEQYF
V: TRBV3-1/TRBV3-2; size: .; D: .; J: TRBJ1-6; DNA: TGTGCCAGCAGCCTTTCCTTCGACGGCGAGCGCCTCCACTTT; CDR3: CASSLSFDGERLHF
V: TRBV6-1; size: .; D: TRBD1; J: TRBJ1-4; DNA: TGTGCCAGCAGTGAACTCGGGACAGGAAATGAAAAACTGTTTTTT; CDR3: CASSELGTGNEKLFF
V: TRBV24-1; size: .; D: .; J: TRBJ2-2; DNA: TGTGCCACCAGTGATTCGCCGTCGGGGTACACCGGGGAGCTGTTTTTT; CDR3: CATSDSPSGYTGELFF
V: TRBV5-4; size: once; D: .; J: TRBJ2-1; DNA: TGTGCCAGCAGCTCGCCGGGACCAGGGGAGGAGCAGTTCTTC; CDR3: CASSSPGPGEEQFF
V: TRBV10-2; size: .; D: .; J: TRBJ2-5; DNA: TGCGCCAGCAGTGACAGGGGAGAGACCCAGTACTTC; CDR3: CASSDRGETQYF
V: TRBV5-1; size: .; D: TRBD1; J: TRBJ1-6; DNA: TGCGCCAGCAGCTTGGAGGGACAGGGGATTACCCGTAATTCACCCCTCCACTTT; CDR3: CASSLEGQGITRNSPLHF
V: TRBV7-3; size: .; D: TRBD2; J: TRBJ2-1; DNA: TGTGCCAGCAGCTTAGGTAGCGGGGAGGATGAGCAGTTCTTC; CDR3: CASSLGSGEDEQFF
V: TRBV11-2; size: .; D: .; J: TRBJ2-2; DNA: TGTGCCAGCAGCTTAGCCGGGGTGAACACCGGGGAGCTGTTTTTT; CDR3: CASSLAGVNTGELFF
V: TRBV27; size: .; D: TRBD1; J: TRBJ2-7; DNA: TGTGCCAGCAGTTTGGGTGTGGGACAGACCCTCTACGAGCAGTACTTC; CDR3: CASSLGVGQTLYEQYF